These T cell receptor beta chains were read from a single sample in a study of Ad26.COV2.S vaccination and SARS-CoV-2 variants. Sequencing was performed with immunoSEQ multiplex PCR; in TCRdb, only in-frame clones are kept and a portion is missing. The sample lists around 400,000 clones; 83% were seen once. Sequences were derived from peripheral blood, sampled in a trial of Ad26.COV2.S vaccine versus placebo. These receptors came from a person between 18 and 65 years old who received the Ad26.COV2.S COVID-19 vaccine or a placebo. Both conserved end residues are part of each CDR3. A D gene is named only where the DNA matches it firmly. Clone size is not always given. Where it is, it says once, few, many or a class for expanded clones.

>TRBV4-2|-|TRBD2|TRBJ2-5
CASSQDRGGGGRTQYF
TGTGCCAGCAGCCAAGATCGAGGCGGGGGGGGCAGGACCCAGTACTTC
>TRBV5-1|-|-|TRBJ2-4
CASSLDGQRNIQYF
TGCGCCAGCAGCTTGGACGGACAGAGAAACATTCAGTACTTC
>TRBV9|-|-|TRBJ2-1
CASSVGTPGANEQFF
TGTGCCAGCAGCGTAGGGACCCCAGGGGCCAATGAGCAGTTCTTC
>TRBV6-2/TRBV6-3|-|TRBD2|TRBJ2-1
CASSPSGRRYNEQFF
TGTGCCAGCAGTCCCAGCGGGAGGAGGTACAATGAGCAGTTCTTC
>TRBV11-2|-|-|TRBJ2-7
CASSPGRQVGSYEQYF
TGTGCCAGCAGCCCCGGTAGGCAGGTTGGTTCCTACGAGCAGTACTTC
>TRBV21-1|-|-|TRBJ2-4
CAGCLPVSKNIQYF
TGTGCCGGCTGCCTGCCGGTATCCAAAAACATTCAGTACTTC
>TRBV15|-|-|TRBJ1-1
CATSSSAGRGTEAFF
TGTGCCACCAGCAGTTCCGCGGGGCGCGGGACTGAAGCTTTCTTT
>TRBV2|once|-|TRBJ1-4
CASGGVGNEKLFF
TGTGCCAGCGGGGGTGTTGGTAATGAAAAACTGTTTTTT
>TRBV5-8|-|-|TRBJ2-7
CASSLTADQQYF
TGTGCCAGCAGCTTGACGGCGGATCAGCAGTACTTC
>TRBV2|once|-|TRBJ1-5
CASSIQGGNQPQHF
TGTGCCAGCAGTATACAGGGAGGCAATCAGCCCCAGCATTTT
>TRBV5-5|-|-|TRBJ1-5
CASSLVGGLDQPQHF
TGTGCCAGCAGCTTGGTGGGGGGGCTCGATCAGCCCCAGCATTTT
>TRBV15|-|TRBD1|TRBJ1-2
CATSGGQGLPPRGYTF
TGTGCCACCAGCGGCGGACAGGGGCTTCCTCCACGGGGCTACACCTTC
>TRBV7-6|-|-|TRBJ1-1
CASSAGNTEAFF
TGTGCCAGCAGCGCGGGGAACACTGAAGCTTTCTTT
>TRBV14|-|-|TRBJ1-4
CASSQGAYGNEKLFF
TGTGCCAGCAGCCAAGGGGCGTATGGGAATGAAAAACTGTTTTTT
>TRBV6-5|-|TRBD1|TRBJ2-2
CASSIGRGRAGELFF
TGTGCCAGCAGTATTGGAAGGGGGCGAGCCGGGGAGCTGTTTTTT
>TRBV21-1|-|-|TRBJ2-1
CASSKESPPYIF
TGTGCCAGCAGCAAAGAGAGCCCTCCCTACATCTTC
>TRBV7-3|-|-|TRBJ1-2
CASSPGQFYGSYTF
TGTGCCAGCAGCCCCGGACAGTTCTATGGGAGCTACACCTTC
>TRBV5-1|-|-|TRBJ2-7
CASSLVGRVDHEQYF
TGCGCCAGCAGCTTGGTAGGAAGGGTTGACCACGAGCAGTACTTC
>TRBV7-2|-|-|TRBJ2-1
CASSASYNEQFF
TGTGCCAGCAGCGCGTCCTACAATGAGCAGTTCTTC
>TRBV13|-|TRBD1|TRBJ2-7
CASSLGRVTGASYEQYF
TGTGCCAGCAGCTTAGGTCGAGTAACAGGGGCCTCCTACGAGCAGTACTTC
>TRBV2|-|-|TRBJ2-3
CASSPGGTDTQYF
TGTGCCAGCAGTCCGGGGGGCACAGATACGCAGTATTTT
>TRBV5-6|-|TRBD2|TRBJ2-3
CASSLTSGAQYF
TGTGCCAGCAGTTTGACTAGCGGAGCGCAGTATTTT
>TRBV5-5|-|TRBD1|TRBJ2-1
CASSPGQGSYNEQFF
TGTGCCAGCAGCCCGGGACAGGGGTCCTACAATGAGCAGTTCTTC
>TRBV18|once|-|TRBJ1-2
CASSPDTSYGYTF
TGTGCCAGCTCACCGGACACGAGCTATGGCTACACCTTC
>TRBV18|-|-|TRBJ1-2
CASSPEGYGYTF
TGTGCCAGCTCCCCGGAAGGGTATGGCTACACCTTC
>TRBV7-9|-|-|TRBJ1-5
CASSLGEGDEIQPQHF
TGTGCCAGCAGCTTAGGGGAGGGGGACGAGATTCAGCCCCAGCATTTT
>TRBV3-1/TRBV3-2|-|-|TRBJ2-7
CASSQDLLGGGFSYEQYF
TGTGCCAGCAGCCAAGATCTCCTGGGGGGCGGCTTTTCCTACGAGCAGTACTTC
>TRBV6-8|-|TRBD1|TRBJ1-1
CASGQPGQRMNTEAFF
TGTGCCAGCGGGCAACCGGGACAGCGGATGAACACTGAAGCTTTCTTT
>TRBV7-9|-|-|TRBJ2-3
CASSLVGGSTDTQYF
TGTGCCAGCAGCTTAGTAGGCGGGAGCACAGATACGCAGTATTTT
>TRBV5-1|-|-|TRBJ1-1
CASSLNSGGTEAFF
TGCGCCAGCAGCTTGAATAGTGGGGGCACTGAAGCTTTCTTT
>TRBV19|-|-|TRBJ2-2
CASSIGTGVGQELFF
TGTGCCAGTAGTATAGGTACGGGTGTGGGCCAGGAGCTGTTTTTT
>TRBV5-1|-|-|TRBJ1-6
CASSQLGPGDNSPLHF
TGCGCCAGCAGCCAGCTTGGACCGGGGGATAATTCACCCCTCCACTTT
>TRBV29-1|-|-|TRBJ1-1
CSVEDGLGQNTEAFF
TGCAGCGTTGAAGATGGGTTGGGGCAGAACACTGAAGCTTTCTTT
>TRBV24-1|-|-|TRBJ2-3
CATSDLGFNADTQYF
TGTGCCACCAGTGATCTTGGGTTTAATGCAGATACGCAGTATTTT
>TRBV12-3/TRBV12-4|-|-|TRBJ2-5
CASGVAETQYF
TGTGCCAGCGGGGTGGCGGAGACCCAGTACTTC
>TRBV4-3|-|TRBD1|TRBJ2-1
CASSQGTGLSNEQFF
TGCGCCAGCAGCCAAGGGACAGGGCTTTCCAATGAGCAGTTCTTC
>TRBV7-2|-|-|TRBJ2-1
CASSLLHDEQFF
TGTGCCAGCAGCCTGCTCCATGATGAGCAGTTCTTC
>TRBV7-9|-|TRBD1|TRBJ2-2
CASSSGQGMDGELFF
TGTGCCAGCAGCTCGGGACAGGGGATGGACGGGGAGCTGTTTTTT
>TRBV2|-|-|TRBJ1-6
CARSGGSPLHF
TGTGCCCGCAGCGGAGGGTCACCCCTCCACTTT
>TRBV27|-|-|TRBJ1-2
CASSLRVNYGYTF
TGTGCCAGCAGTTTAAGAGTTAACTATGGCTACACCTTC
>TRBV12-3/TRBV12-4|-|TRBD1|TRBJ1-2
CASSFRGNGYTF
TGTGCCAGCAGTTTCAGGGGGAATGGCTACACCTTC
>TRBV27|-|-|TRBJ2-7
CASSERGYEQYF
TGTGCCAGCAGTGAACGGGGCTACGAGCAGTACTTC
>TRBV5-1|-|-|TRBJ2-7
CASSYWAGEGYEQYF
TGCGCCAGCAGCTATTGGGCAGGGGAAGGCTACGAGCAGTACTTC
>TRBV9|-|TRBD1|TRBJ1-2
CASSLGQGAGYGYTF
TGTGCCAGCAGCCTGGGACAGGGGGCGGGATATGGCTACACCTTC
>TRBV6-2/TRBV6-3|-|-|TRBJ2-7
CASSSTPGNEQYF
TGTGCCAGCAGTTCGACCCCCGGGAACGAGCAGTACTTC
>TRBV20-1|-|-|TRBJ2-1
CSASSSRYLYNEQFF
TGCAGTGCTAGTTCTTCGAGGTACCTCTACAATGAGCAGTTCTTC
>TRBV21-1|-|-|TRBJ2-7
CASTPGELASPDEQYF
TGTGCCAGCACCCCTGGGGAACTAGCGTCGCCAGACGAGCAGTACTTC
>TRBV3-1/TRBV3-2|-|TRBD1|TRBJ1-1
CASSLRPGQGRQPFF
TGTGCCAGCAGCCTCCGTCCCGGACAGGGGAGACAACCTTTCTTT
>TRBV12-5|-|-|TRBJ1-1
CASAAITEAFF
TGTGCTAGTGCAGCAATAACTGAAGCTTTCTTT
>TRBV3-1/TRBV3-2|-|-|TRBJ1-2
CATRGHNYGYTF
TGTGCCACCCGGGGGCACAACTATGGCTACACCTTC